This TCR beta chain was sequenced during a study of T cell responses to AZD1222 COVID-19 vaccine. Study-level points and caveats: Clonal diversity may have been underestimated in mostly white British donors. Seropositivity was recorded at baseline in only six AZD1222 recipients. Reportedly, close to half of spike-specific TCRs are directed against unmutated variant regions.

Comments on this clone: The target antigen is unknown.

The ends were cut back, 5 bases at V and 0 bases at J, with 14 bases in the middle. This CDR3 spans 16 amino acids. Germline V gene data show CDR1 as SGHTA and CDR2 as FQGNSA. Here immunoSEQ multiplex PCR was the method, and the copy in TCRdb shows in-frame clones only, minus some. The repertoire holds about 100,000 clones, 70% to 90% seen once, with around 1.5% in the top ten. J is TRBJ1-3 and V is TRBV7-2; possible D gene TRBD1, 6 bases. The specimen comprised peripheral blood, sampled on day 0 of AZD1222 vaccination. The TCR sequence derives from an adult in good health. The CDR3 DNA reads as TGTGCCAGCAGCCCCCGGGACAAGAGCTCTGGAAACACCATATATTTT. As protein: CASSPRDKSSGNTIYF.